This T cell receptor beta chain came from a study of T cell clusters in autoimmune cytopenias. Reprocessing the multiplex PCR reads, TCRdb reports a single entry for every CDR3 protein and omits DNA. The sample's table shows a few distinct CDR3 sequences. Sequencing was done on a sample of peripheral blood. The source of these receptors is a human donor with an autoimmune cytopenia or autoimmune hepatitis (not recorded which). This table probably holds off-target reads from a library built for another chain.

This clonotype shows up as hyperexpanded by frequency. The gene calls are TRBV19 and TRBJ1-2; no DNA is available, so the TRBD1 call from TCRdb remains unchecked. Germline CDR1 LNHDA, CDR2 SQIVND (reference sequence). This CDR3 region has 14 residues. This CDR3 reads CASTRGSELYGYTF.